This record concerns one T cell receptor (beta chain) sequence. Germline V gene data show CDR1 as SGHVS and CDR2 as FQNEAQ. With 3 bases clipped from V and 2 bases from J, the junction kept 3 bases outside the gene matches. The CDR3 is 14 amino acids. The protocol was immunoSEQ multiplex PCR, while the TCRdb copy is restricted to in-frame clones and leaves out a portion. The sample lists about 100,000 clones, more than 70% occurring once. The record originates from a study of blood T cell repertoires in COVID-19. Study context: Sources were T cells, B-cell-depleted T cells, or PBMCs; the material itself was cDNA or gDNA.

The specimen was peripheral blood. This chain links TRBV7-8 with TRBJ2-5, with 7 bases identical to TRBD2. The sequence came from a human donor in a cohort sampled during active COVID-19. CDR3 amino acids: CASSFGTTQETQYF. CDR3 sequence (DNA): TGTGCCAGCAGCTTCGGGACTACGCAAGAGACCCAGTACTTC.